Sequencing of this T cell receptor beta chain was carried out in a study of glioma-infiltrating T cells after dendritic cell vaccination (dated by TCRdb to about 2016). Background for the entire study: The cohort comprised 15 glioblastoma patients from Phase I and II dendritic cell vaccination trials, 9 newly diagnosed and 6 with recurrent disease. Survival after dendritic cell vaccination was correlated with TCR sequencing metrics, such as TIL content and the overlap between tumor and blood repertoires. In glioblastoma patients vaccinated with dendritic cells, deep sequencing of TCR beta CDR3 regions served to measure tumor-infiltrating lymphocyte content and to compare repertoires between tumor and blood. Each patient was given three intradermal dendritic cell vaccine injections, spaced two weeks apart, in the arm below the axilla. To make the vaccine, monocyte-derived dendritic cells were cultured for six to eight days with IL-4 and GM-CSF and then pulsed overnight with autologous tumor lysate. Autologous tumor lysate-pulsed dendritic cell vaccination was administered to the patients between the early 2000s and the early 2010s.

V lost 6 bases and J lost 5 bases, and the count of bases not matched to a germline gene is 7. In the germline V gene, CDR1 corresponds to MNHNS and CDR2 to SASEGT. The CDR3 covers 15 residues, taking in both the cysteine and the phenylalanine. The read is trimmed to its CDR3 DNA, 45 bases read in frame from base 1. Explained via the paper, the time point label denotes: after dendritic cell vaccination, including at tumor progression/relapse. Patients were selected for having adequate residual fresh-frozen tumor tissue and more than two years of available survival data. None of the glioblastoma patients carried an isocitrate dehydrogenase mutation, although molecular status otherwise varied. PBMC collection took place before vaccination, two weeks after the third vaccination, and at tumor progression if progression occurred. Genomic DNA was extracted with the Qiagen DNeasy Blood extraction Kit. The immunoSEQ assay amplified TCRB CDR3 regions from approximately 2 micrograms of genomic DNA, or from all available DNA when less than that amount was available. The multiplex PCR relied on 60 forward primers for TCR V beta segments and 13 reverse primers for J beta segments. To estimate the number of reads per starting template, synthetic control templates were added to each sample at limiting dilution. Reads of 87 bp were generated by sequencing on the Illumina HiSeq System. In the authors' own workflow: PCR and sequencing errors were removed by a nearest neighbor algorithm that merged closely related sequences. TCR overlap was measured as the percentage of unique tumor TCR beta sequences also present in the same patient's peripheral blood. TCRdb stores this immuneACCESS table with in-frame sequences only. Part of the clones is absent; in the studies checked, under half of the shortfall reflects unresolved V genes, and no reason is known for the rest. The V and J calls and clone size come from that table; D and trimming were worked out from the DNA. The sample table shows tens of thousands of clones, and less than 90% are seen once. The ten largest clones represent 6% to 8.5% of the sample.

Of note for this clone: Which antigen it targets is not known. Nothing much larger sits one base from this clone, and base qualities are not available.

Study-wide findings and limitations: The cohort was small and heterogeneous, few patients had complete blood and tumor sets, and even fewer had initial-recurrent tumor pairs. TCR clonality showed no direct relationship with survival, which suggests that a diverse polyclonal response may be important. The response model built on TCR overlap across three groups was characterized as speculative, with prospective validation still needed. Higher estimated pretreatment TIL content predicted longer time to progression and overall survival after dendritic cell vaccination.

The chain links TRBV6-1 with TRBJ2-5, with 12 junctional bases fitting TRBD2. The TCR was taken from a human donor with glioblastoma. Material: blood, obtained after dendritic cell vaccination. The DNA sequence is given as TGTGCCAGCAGCCGGACTAGCGGGGTTTTGGAGACCCAGTACTTC. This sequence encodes CASSRTSGVLETQYF.